Included here is one T cell receptor beta chain sequence, with context. Its antigen is as yet unknown. Repertoires were generated with immunoSEQ multiplex PCR, while TCRdb's copy carries only in-frame clones and drops some. This table holds 85,000 to 100,000 clones, 88% found once. The CDR3 is 13 amino acids. Germline assignment: CDR1 LNHDA and CDR2 SQIVND (reference sequence). Losses at the gene ends were 6 bases for V and 4 bases for J; bases not matched to a gene: 4. The data belong to a study of identifying expanded T cells in peripheral blood. Study findings and constraints: Approximately 2-week clone count variance significantly increased as total template count grew. Over about two and four weeks, about 16.4 and 19 clones changed, versus approximately 1.1 between replicates.

Sequencing was carried out using blood. The chain recombines TRBV19 with TRBJ1-2, with 8 bases identical to TRBD1. This clonotype was obtained from a person aged 18 to 75 in good health. The chain's CDR3 is CASRDRGSYGYTF. For the CDR3, the DNA is TGTGCCAGTAGAGACAGGGGAAGCTATGGCTACACCTTC.